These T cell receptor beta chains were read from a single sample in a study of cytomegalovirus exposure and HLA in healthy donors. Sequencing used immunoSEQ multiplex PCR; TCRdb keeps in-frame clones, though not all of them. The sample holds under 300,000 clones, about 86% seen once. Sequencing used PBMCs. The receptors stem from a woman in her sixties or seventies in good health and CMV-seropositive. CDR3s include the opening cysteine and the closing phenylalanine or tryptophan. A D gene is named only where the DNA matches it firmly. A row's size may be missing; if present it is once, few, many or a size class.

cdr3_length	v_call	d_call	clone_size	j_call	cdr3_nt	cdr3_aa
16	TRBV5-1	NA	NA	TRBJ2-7	TGCGCCAGCAGCTGGGCCCGACAGGAAAACTCCTACGAGCAGTACTTC	CASSWARQENSYEQYF
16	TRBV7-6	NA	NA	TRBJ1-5	TGTGCCAGCAGCTTAGGGGCAGGGACTGGCAATCAGCCCCAGCATTTT	CASSLGAGTGNQPQHF
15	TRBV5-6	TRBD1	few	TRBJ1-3	TGTGCCAGCAGACGACAGGGGACGGCAGGGAACACCATATATTTT	CASRRQGTAGNTIYF
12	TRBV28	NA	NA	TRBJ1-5	TGTGCCAGCAGGACAGGAAGGGGACCCCAGCATTTT	CASRTGRGPQHF
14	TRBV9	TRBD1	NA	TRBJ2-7	TGTGCCAGCAGCGTTCGACAGGGCCCCTACGAGCAGTACTTC	CASSVRQGPYEQYF
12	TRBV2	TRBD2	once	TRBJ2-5	TGTGCCAGCAGAGCGGGGGCAGAGACCCAGTACTTC	CASRAGAETQYF
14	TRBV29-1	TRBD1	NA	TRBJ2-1	TGCAGCGTTTCCCAGGGACAGGGGTATAGTGAGCAGTTCTTC	CSVSQGQGYSEQFF
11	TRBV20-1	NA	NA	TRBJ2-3	TGCAGTGCTTCCCAGGGAGATACGCAGTATTTT	CSASQGDTQYF
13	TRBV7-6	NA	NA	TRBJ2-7	TGTGCCAGCAGCTTAGGAGGGAGTGGCGAGCAGTACTTC	CASSLGGSGEQYF
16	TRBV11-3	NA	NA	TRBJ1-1	TGTGCCAGCAGCTTAGGGGGGGGAAATGAGAACACTGAAGCTTTCTTT	CASSLGGGNENTEAFF
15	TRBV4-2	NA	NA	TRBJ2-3	TGTGCCAGCAGCGGAGTAAGCTCCGACGCAGATACGCAGTATTTT	CASSGVSSDADTQYF
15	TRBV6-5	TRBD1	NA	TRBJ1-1	TGTGCCAGCAGTTACAGGGCGGGACAGGGGTTTGAAGCTTTCTTT	CASSYRAGQGFEAFF
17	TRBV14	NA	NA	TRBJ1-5	TGTGCCAGCAGCCAAGAACCCCTCGAGCATAGCAATCAGCCCCAGCATTTT	CASSQEPLEHSNQPQHF
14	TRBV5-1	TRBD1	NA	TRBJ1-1	TGCGCCAGCAGAACGGACAGGGGGAACACTGAAGCTTTCTTT	CASRTDRGNTEAFF
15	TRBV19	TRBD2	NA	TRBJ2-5	TGTGCCAGCTCGGGGAGACTAGCGGGAAGCGAGACCCAGTACTTC	CASSGRLAGSETQYF
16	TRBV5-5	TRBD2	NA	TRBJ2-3	TGTGCCAGCAGCGTGGGGACTAGCGGACGCACAGATACGCAGTATTTT	CASSVGTSGRTDTQYF
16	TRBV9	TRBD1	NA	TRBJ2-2	TGTGCCAGCAGCACCCACGACAGGGGAGTGGCCGGGGAGCTGTTTTTT	CASSTHDRGVAGELFF
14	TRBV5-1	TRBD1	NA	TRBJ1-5	TGCGCCAGCAGCTTGAACACAGGGGATCAGCCCCAGCATTTT	CASSLNTGDQPQHF